The 23 T cell receptor beta chains below all came from one sample that was sequenced in a study of neoadjuvant anti-PD-1 for oral cavity cancer. Sequencing was performed with immunoSEQ multiplex PCR; in TCRdb, only in-frame clones are kept and a portion is missing. The sample records 14,000 to 15,000 clones, approximately 71% being singletons. Material: PBMCs, obtained before nivolumab (anti-PD-1) treatment. The receptors were sampled from a person between 40 and 85 years old with oral cavity squamous cell carcinoma.

The genes are TRBV15 and TRBJ2-7; no reliable D call. The CDR3 runs to 14 residues. The V gene's germline CDR1 is LNHNV and CDR2 YYDKDF (reference sequence). The germline V and J ends were trimmed by 0 bases and 5 bases, with 11 bases remaining between them. The CDR3 reads CATSRDATFDEQYF. The CDR3 DNA reads as TGTGCCACCAGCAGAGATGCGACGTTTGACGAGCAGTACTTC.

Only a few counts were recorded for this clone. This chain joins TRBV6-4 and TRBJ1-1; D is undetermined. This CDR3 has 15 residues. Germline CDR1 MRHNA, CDR2 SNTAGT. V lost 5 bases to trimming and J lost 4 bases, with 17 bases between them. The CDR3 DNA reads TGTGCCAGCAGTCCACGAGCGAACGTCGTCACTGAAGCTTTCTTT. It is translated as CASSPRANVVTEAFF.

The sample holds a few counts of this clone. The chain combines TRBV10-3 with TRBJ2-2; TRBD1 matches at 7 bases. V gave up 3 bases and J gave up 4 bases; unmatched junction bases: 2. The V gene's germline CDR1 is ENHRY and CDR2 SYGVKD. This CDR3 region has 14 residues. The CDR3 DNA reads TGTGCCATCAGTGACAGGGGGTTCACCGGGGAGCTGTTTTTT. Residues: CAISDRGFTGELFF.

V usage is TRBV12-5 and J usage is TRBJ1-2; TRBD1 might be the D (6 bases). The CDR3 is made up of 16 amino acids. V was pared by 5 bases and J by 3 bases, with 19 bases between. CDR1 is LGHNT, CDR2 FRNRAP, per germline. In nucleotides, the CDR3 is TGTGCTAGTGGTACTGACAGGTCTCCTGCTTACTATGGCTACACCTTC. Residues: CASGTDRSPAYYGYTF.

The rearrangement links TRBV7-3 to TRBJ2-1; TRBD2 matches at 8 bases. V lost 7 bases to trimming and J lost 4 bases; unmatched junction nucleotides: 15. Germline lookup yields CDR1 SGHTA and CDR2 FQGTGA. The length of the CDR3 is 17 residues. The CDR3, as DNA: TGTGCCAGCACCCCGAGCGGGGGTAGCCGGATATACAATGAGCAGTTCTTC. Protein product: CASTPSGGSRIYNEQFF.

This clone was observed a handful of times. The chain employs TRBV5-5 and TRBJ1-5, with unresolved D. This CDR3 contains 14 residues. Germline V lookup: CDR1 SGHKS, CDR2 YYEKEE (reference sequence). The V and J ends lost 0 bases and 5 bases respectively, with 9 bases between them. The CDR3 DNA is TGTGCCAGCAGCTTGGCCGGGTCCTATCAGCCCCAGCATTTT. Its translation: CASSLAGSYQPQHF.

This clone showed up just a few times. The chain recombines TRBV6-5 with TRBJ1-1; D gene uncertain. Germline loops: CDR1 MNHEY, CDR2 SVGAGI. The germline V and J ends were trimmed by 0 bases and 3 bases, with 14 bases remaining between them. This CDR3 region has 16 residues. For the CDR3, the DNA is TGTGCCAGCAGTTACTCGGCCGGACTTGCTGACACTGAAGCTTTCTTT. This sequence encodes CASSYSAGLADTEAFF.

The chain employs TRBV18 and TRBJ1-5, with D unclear. This CDR3 is 12 amino acids long. Germline values: CDR1 KGHSH, CDR2 LQKENI. V was trimmed by 3 bases and J by 8 bases, leaving 8 bases between them. Written as DNA, the CDR3 is TGTGCCAGCTCACCGGGTGTTGAGCCCCAGCATTTT. It translates to CASSPGVEPQHF.

The chain is built from TRBV2 and TRBJ1-2, with TRBD1 identical over 8 bases. There are 15 residues in the CDR3. The junction had 9 bases not matched to a gene; V was cut back by 2 bases and J by 7 bases. Germline CDR1 and CDR2: SNHLY and FYNNEI. The CDR3 nucleotides read TGTGCCAGCAGTGAAACCAGGACAGGGAGGGGTGGCTACACCTTC. Its translation is CASSETRTGRGGYTF.

This clone showed up just once. The CDR3 nucleotides are TGTGCCAGCAGCTTGGAGAGAACTATCTCCTACGAGCAGTACTTC. Its protein is CASSLERTISYEQYF. The chain uses TRBV5-4 and TRBJ2-7; D unresolved. CDR1 SGHNT and CDR2 YYREEE come from the germline V gene (reference sequence). V lost 0 bases, J lost 0 bases, and 10 bases lay in between. The CDR3 spans 15 residues.

The V and J genes are TRBV19 and TRBJ2-5; possibly TRBD1 or TRBD2 for D (6 bases each). The V gene's germline CDR1 is LNHDA and CDR2 SQIVND (reference sequence). V gave up 2 bases and J gave up 4 bases, with 14 bases separating them. This CDR3 comprises 15 residues. DNA for the CDR3: TGTGCCAGTAGTATAAACAGGGCGGGACGAGAGACCCAGTACTTC. This codes for CASSINRAGRETQYF.

V and J are TRBV10-3 and TRBJ2-2, with D maybe TRBD2 (6 bases). The CDR3 totals 14 residues. Trimming left V 3 bases short and J 5 bases short, with 10 bases between. Germline CDR1 and CDR2: ENHRY and SYGVKD. In DNA, the CDR3 is TGTGCCATCAGTGATTGGGGGGATACCGGGGAGCTGTTTTTT. Amino acid sequence: CAISDWGDTGELFF.

The chain employs TRBV6-1 and TRBJ1-5; 7 bases fit TRBD1. Germline loops: CDR1 MNHNS, CDR2 SASEGT. V shed 9 bases and J 4 bases; nucleotides not matched to a gene: 6. This CDR3 has 13 residues. CDR3 nucleotide sequence: TGTGCCAGTTTGAGGGACAGTAATCAGCCCCAGCATTTT. This translates into CASLRDSNQPQHF.

The rearrangement links TRBV25-1 to TRBJ2-6; 9 nucleotides line up with TRBD1. This CDR3 spans 18 amino acids. The junction had 4 bases not matched to a gene; V was cut back by 1 base and J by 0 bases. Germline lookup yields CDR1 MGHDK and CDR2 SYGVNS. Here the CDR3 DNA reads TGTGCCAGCAGTGAATTTATGACAGGGGGCTCTGGGGCCAACGTCCTGACTTTC. Translated, it gives CASSEFMTGGSGANVLTF.

J is TRBJ2-7 and V is TRBV5-4; 7 bases fit TRBD2. The trim removed 2 bases at V and 4 bases at J, leaving 9 bases unmatched. The length of the CDR3 is 15 residues. Germline V CDR1 and CDR2: SGHNT, YYREEE (reference sequence). CDR3 sequence (DNA): TGTGCCAGCAGCTTCCAAGTGGGAGGGCCGTACGAGCAGTACTTC. Its protein is CASSFQVGGPYEQYF.

This chain joins TRBV6-5 and TRBJ2-1; D could derive from TRBD1 or TRBD2 (6 bases each). In germline, CDR1 is MNHEY, CDR2 SVGAGI. CDR3 length: 14 residues. Between the trimmed V and J ends, which lost 0 bases and 10 bases, there was a span of 13 bases. The DNA for the CDR3 is TGTGCCAGCAGTTACTCGTGGGGGGCGCGAGAGCAGTTCTTC. Amino acids: CASSYSWGAREQFF.

V and J are TRBV5-1 and TRBJ2-5, with 7 bases that match TRBD1. The CDR3 has 14 amino acids. Unmatched junction bases numbered 3, after V lost 3 bases and J lost 1 base. Germline V gene sequence: CDR1 SGHRS, CDR2 YFSETQ. DNA of the CDR3: TGCGCCAGCAGCTGGGGGACAGCCCAAGAGACCCAGTACTTC. Translated: CASSWGTAQETQYF.

V gene TRBV2 combines with J gene TRBJ1-3; D may be TRBD1 (6 bases). Between the trimmed V and J ends, which lost 8 bases and 1 base, there was a span of 6 bases. The germline CDR1 and CDR2 sequences are SNHLY and FYNNEI. This CDR3 has 12 residues. The CDR3 nucleotides are TGTGCCAGCCAGGGGTCTGGAAACACCATATATTTT. This encodes CASQGSGNTIYF.

The rearrangement uses TRBV5-1 and TRBJ1-5; D is perhaps TRBD1 (5 bases). V was cut by 3 bases and J by 5 bases, with 9 bases left in between. CDR3 size: 13 residues. The V gene's germline CDR1 is SGHRS and CDR2 YFSETQ. For the CDR3, the DNA is TGCGCCAGCAGCTGGGACGGTGATCAGCCCCAGCATTTT. This gives the protein CASSWDGDQPQHF. Combining the CDR3 with reference TRBV5-1 and TRBJ1-5 gives the whole variable domain KAGVTQTPRYLIKTRGQQVTLSCSPISGHRSVSWYQQTPGQGLQFLFEYFSETQRNKGNFPGRFSGRQFSNSRSEMNVSTLELGDSALYLCASSWDGDQPQHFGDGTRLSIL.

V is TRBV18 and J is TRBJ1-5; TRBD1 is a possible D gene (5 bases). CDR1 KGHSH and CDR2 LQKENI come from the germline V gene. V gave up 3 bases and J gave up 0 bases, with 9 bases separating them. There are 15 residues in the CDR3. The CDR3 loop is CASSPDSYSNQPQHF. Here the CDR3 DNA reads TGTGCCAGCTCACCCGACAGTTATAGCAATCAGCCCCAGCATTTT.

The V gene is TRBV27, the J gene TRBJ1-4, with a weak D call TRBD1 (5 bases). There are 18 residues in the CDR3. Trimming left V 2 bases short and J 1 base short, with 17 bases between. Germline values: CDR1 MNHEY, CDR2 SMNVEV (reference sequence). The CDR3: CASSLNPTSGGTNEKLFF. The CDR3, as DNA: TGTGCCAGCAGTTTAAATCCTACTAGTGGGGGAACTAATGAAAAACTGTTTTTT.

The rearrangement joins TRBV19 to TRBJ1-2; TRBD1 matches 9 bases. Looked up from germline, CDR1 is LNHDA and CDR2 is SQIVND (reference sequence). V dropped 4 bases and J dropped 6; count of bases not matched to a gene: 3. The CDR3 runs 13 residues. DNA for the CDR3: TGTGCCAGTAGTACACGGACAGGGGATGGCTACACCTTC. This encodes CASSTRTGDGYTF.

The rearrangement joins TRBV5-4 to TRBJ1-2, with D uncertain. There are 13 residues in the CDR3. Between the trimmed V and J ends, which lost 0 bases and 4 bases, there was a span of 7 bases. Per the germline V gene, CDR1 is SGHNT and CDR2 is YYREEE (reference sequence). The CDR3 region is CASSLETLYGYTF. In DNA form, the CDR3 reads TGTGCCAGCAGCTTGGAGACCCTCTATGGCTACACCTTC.